This entry features one TCR beta chain sequence. TCR beta rearrangements were amplified from peripheral blood genomic DNA. This record belongs to a study of T cell repertoires in aging, cancer and after chemotherapy. A mixed TRB-A/B primer pool amplified rearranged TRB by multiplex touch-down PCR. Using its own MiXCR run on the multiplex PCR reads, TCRdb lists one record per CDR3 protein. Of 10,000 to 11,000 distinct CDR3 sequences in the sample, roughly 40% were seen once. Sample: blood. This clonotype was sampled from a human donor in good health.

The CDR3 spells CASSLGSWVSGYTF. The DNA of the CDR3 is TGTGCCAGCAGCTTAGGTTCTTGGGTCTCTGGCTACACCTTC. The V and J genes are TRBV7-9 and TRBJ1-2; D gene ambiguous. CDR3 length: 14 residues. Germline V gene lookup returns CDR1 SEHNR and CDR2 FQNEAQ (reference sequence). V was cut by 1 base and J by 7 bases, with 13 bases left in between.